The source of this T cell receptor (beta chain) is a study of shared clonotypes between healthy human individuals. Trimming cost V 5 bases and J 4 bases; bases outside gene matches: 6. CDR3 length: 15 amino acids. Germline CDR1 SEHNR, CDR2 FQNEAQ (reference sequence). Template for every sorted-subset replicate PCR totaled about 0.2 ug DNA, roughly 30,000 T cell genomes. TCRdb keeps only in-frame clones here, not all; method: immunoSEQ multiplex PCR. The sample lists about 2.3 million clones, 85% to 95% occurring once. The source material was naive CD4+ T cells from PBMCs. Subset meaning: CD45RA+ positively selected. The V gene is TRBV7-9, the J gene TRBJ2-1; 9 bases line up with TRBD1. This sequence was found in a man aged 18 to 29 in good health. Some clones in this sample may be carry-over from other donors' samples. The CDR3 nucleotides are TGTGCCAGCAGCCCTCGGACAGGGGCTTACAATGAGCAGTTCTTC. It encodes CASSPRTGAYNEQFF.